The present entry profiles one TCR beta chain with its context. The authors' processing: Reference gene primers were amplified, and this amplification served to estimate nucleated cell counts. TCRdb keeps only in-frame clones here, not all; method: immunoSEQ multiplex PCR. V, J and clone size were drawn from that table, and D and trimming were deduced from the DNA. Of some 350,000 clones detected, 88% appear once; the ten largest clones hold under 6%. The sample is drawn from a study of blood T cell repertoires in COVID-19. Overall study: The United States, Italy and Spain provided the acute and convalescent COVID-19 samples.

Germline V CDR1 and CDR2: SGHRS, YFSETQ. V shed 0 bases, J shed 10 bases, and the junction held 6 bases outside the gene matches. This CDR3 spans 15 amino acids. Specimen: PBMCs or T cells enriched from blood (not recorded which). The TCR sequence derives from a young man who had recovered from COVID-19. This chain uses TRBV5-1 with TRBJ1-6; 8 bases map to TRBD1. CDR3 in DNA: TGCGCCAGCAGCTTGGGAGGGAACAGGGGGTCACCCCTCCACTTT. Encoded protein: CASSLGGNRGSPLHF.